This TCR beta chain emerged from a study of regulatory T cells in long-lasting Graves disease. Arm-PCR of CDR3 regions and iRepertoire HTBI primers were used to build TCR beta libraries. TCRdb passed the multiplex PCR reads through MiXCR, listing each CDR3 protein once. The sample includes 400,000 to 500,000 distinct CDR3 sequences, roughly 15% of them seen just once. Looked up from germline, CDR1 is KGHSH and CDR2 is LQKENI. The V end was cut by 6 bases, the J end by 1 base, with 12 bases between. The CDR3 is 14 residues long. Regarding time point: newly diagnosed GD, antithyroid drugs for less than 3 months. After RNA was extracted from PBMCs, the TCR library was made from it. These same records also appear under a second study, on T cells in Graves' hyperthyroidism and ophthalmopathy. This second study says: Used for diagnoses were clinical symptoms, serum thyroxine and TRAb, thyroid ultrasound and orbital computed tomography.

The TCR originated in a young woman with Graves disease. The material sequenced was peripheral blood mononuclear cells (PBMCs), taken at new diagnosis, from a patient treated with antithyroid drugs. The chain joins TRBV18 to TRBJ1-2, with D possibly matching TRBD1 (6 bases). The CDR3 DNA sequence: TGTGCCAGCTCTCCTTCAGGGGTTAACTATGGCTACACCTTC. Translation: CASSPSGVNYGYTF.